The T cell receptor beta chain described here comes from a study of T cells expressing NK-cell markers. Study findings and constraints: These clonotypes also led the CD3+CD56-NKG2C+ fraction in a handful of donors.

TCRdb reanalyzed the 5' RACE reads and collapses them to one entry per CDR3 protein, without DNA. The listing records over 100,000 distinct CDR3 sequences. The CDR3 loop spans 13 amino acids. Germline CDR1 SGHDT, CDR2 YYEEEE. Worth noting for this clonotype: The antigen is unknown.

Sequencing was done on a sample of blood T cells: a sorted CD56 or NKG2C T cell subset, CD4+ or CD8+ T cells, or bulk PBMC T cells (not recorded which). The clonotype comes from a woman aged 18 to 75 in good health. The V and J genes are TRBV5-6 and TRBJ2-1. The CDR3 region is CASSFGNTNEQFF.